These 25 T cell receptor beta chains were all obtained from the same sample, sequenced in a study of radiation and T cells in renal cell carcinoma. Specified time point: baseline pretreatment blood. Treatment specified: 15 Gy SBRT to primary tumor, nephrectomy 4 weeks later. Some clones are missing from TCRdb's copy, which holds only in-frame ones; the method was immunoSEQ multiplex PCR. The table lists tens of thousands of clones, 78% of them singletons, with 6% to 9.5% in the top ten. This specimen was blood, taken from a patient whose treatment included radiotherapy and nephrectomy. The receptor set was obtained from a man in his 60s with renal cell carcinoma.

This rearrangement joins TRBV6-1 to TRBJ1-2, with 10 bases aligning to TRBD1. CDR1 MNHNS and CDR2 SASEGT come from the germline V gene. Losses at the gene ends were 7 bases for V and 4 bases for J; bases not matched to a gene: 9. This CDR3 has 15 amino acids. The CDR3 here is CASNPAGQGVYGYTF. The CDR3 nucleotides read TGTGCCAGCAACCCTGCTGGACAGGGGGTCTATGGCTACACCTTC.

The gene calls are TRBV19 and TRBJ1-4; D call uncertain. CDR3 size: 14 residues. Germline CDR1 LNHDA, CDR2 SQIVND (reference sequence). Trimming stripped 3 bases from V and 8 bases from J, with 13 bases between. For the CDR3, the DNA is TGTGCCAGTAGTATTCGGGAGCGGGCGGAAAAACTGTTTTTT. Its translation is CASSIRERAEKLFF. The whole variable domain, filled in from reference TRBV19 and TRBJ1-4, reads DGGITQSPKYLFRKEGQNVTLSCEQNLNHDAMYWYRQDPGQGLRLIYYSQIVNDFQKGDIAEGYSVSREKKESFPLTVTSAQKNPTAFYLCASSIRERAEKLFFGSGTQLSVL.

The rearrangement links TRBV2 to TRBJ1-2; no reliable D call. Germline V lookup: CDR1 SNHLY, CDR2 FYNNEI. V was trimmed by 7 bases and J by 3 bases, leaving 12 bases between them. This CDR3 contains 13 residues. CDR3: CASKIGGDYGYTF. As DNA, the CDR3 is TGTGCCAGCAAGATCGGTGGAGACTATGGCTACACCTTC.

J is TRBJ1-6 and V is TRBV7-2; 7 nucleotides align to TRBD1. The CDR3 is 16 residues long. V was pared by 4 bases and J by 9 bases, with 12 bases of the junction left unmatched. In germline, CDR1 is SGHTA, CDR2 FQGNSA. In DNA form, the CDR3 reads TGTGCCAGCAGCTCATTACAGGGGTTTGGGCTTTCACCCCTCCACTTT. As protein: CASSSLQGFGLSPLHF.

This chain connects TRBV28 to TRBJ2-3; D is ambiguous. CDR1 and CDR2 (germline): MDHEN, SYDVKM. Trimming shortened V by 3 bases and J by 5 bases, and 9 bases separated the two germline ends. The CDR3 is 13 amino acids. CDR3 in amino acids: CASSFRVEDTQYF. The CDR3 bases are TGTGCCAGCAGTTTTAGGGTAGAAGATACGCAGTATTTT.

This rearrangement joins TRBV4-3 to TRBJ2-2; 7 positions match TRBD2. The CDR3 is 16 amino acids. J lost 4 bases, V lost 0 bases, and 5 bases had no gene match. Germline CDR1 reads LGHNA; CDR2 reads YSLEER. CDR3 in DNA: TGCGCCAGCAGCCAAGATTATGGGGGGGGCACCGGGGAGCTGTTTTTT. It specifies CASSQDYGGGTGELFF.

The CDR3 region is CASSLQASGLYGYTF. The CDR3 coding sequence is TGTGCCAGTAGTCTCCAGGCCTCGGGACTCTATGGCTACACCTTC. The V and J genes are TRBV19 and TRBJ1-2; weak D call: TRBD1 (5 bases). V was cut by 5 bases and J by 4 bases, with 17 bases left in between. The CDR3 loop spans 15 amino acids. Per the germline V gene, CDR1 is LNHDA and CDR2 is SQIVND (reference sequence).

J is TRBJ2-7 and V is TRBV27; tentative D call: TRBD2 (6 bases). Germline V lookup: CDR1 MNHEY, CDR2 SMNVEV (reference sequence). The V gene lost 8 bases and the J gene lost 4 bases, with 21 bases spanning the gap. The CDR3 is 15 amino acids. CDR3 sequence (DNA): TGTGCCAGCCGCAACAACAGGAGGGCCCCATACGAGCAGTACTTC. The encoded protein is CASRNNRRAPYEQYF.

J is TRBJ1-1 and V is TRBV18; tentatively, D is TRBD1 (5 bases). There are 16 residues in the CDR3. V was shortened by 3 bases and J by 0 bases, with 14 bases between the two germline ends. Germline CDR1 and CDR2: KGHSH and LQKENI. The CDR3 sequence is CASSPTTGAVNTEAFF. For the CDR3, the DNA is TGTGCCAGCTCACCCACCACTGGGGCCGTGAACACTGAAGCTTTCTTT.

The J gene is TRBJ2-6, the V gene TRBV7-2, with D unresolved. Trimming took 6 bases from V and 0 from J, leaving 6 bases between them. The germline V gene has CDR1 SGHTA and CDR2 FQGNSA. The CDR3 has 14 amino acids. CDR3 DNA sequence: TGTGCCAGCAGTCCTCTCTCTGGGGCCAACGTCCTGACTTTC. Translation: CASSPLSGANVLTF.

V and J are TRBV15 and TRBJ1-1; D is unclear. V was pared by 0 bases and J by 1 base, with 9 bases between. The CDR3 is 15 residues long. CDR1 LNHNV and CDR2 YYDKDF come from the germline V gene (reference sequence). This CDR3 is CATSRDLRANTEAFF. The CDR3 DNA sequence: TGTGCCACCAGCAGAGATCTCCGGGCGAACACTGAAGCTTTCTTT. The full variable domain, its missing parts supplied by reference TRBV15 and TRBJ1-1, is DAMVIQNPRYQVTQFGKPVTLSCSQTLNHNVMYWYQQKSSQAPKLLFHYYDKDFNNEADTPDNFQSRRPNTSFCFLDIRSPGLGDTAMYLCATSRDLRANTEAFFGQGTRLTVV.

The genes are TRBV6-5 and TRBJ1-3; the D is unclear. CDR1 is MNHEY, CDR2 SVGAGI, per germline. This CDR3 has 15 amino acids. V lost 2 bases and J lost 3, with 11 bases in between. The CDR3 sequence: CASSYRVMFGNTIYF. CDR3 DNA: TGTGCCAGCAGTTACAGGGTTATGTTTGGAAACACCATATATTTT.

V and J are TRBV6-5 and TRBJ1-1, with D unresolved. Germline V CDR1 and CDR2: MNHEY, SVGAGI. Trimming removed 0 bases at V and 1 base at J, with 6 bases between. This CDR3 contains 14 residues. CDR3 amino acids: CASSYSVANTEAFF. As DNA, the CDR3 is TGTGCCAGCAGTTACTCTGTAGCGAACACTGAAGCTTTCTTT.

This rearrangement joins TRBV19 to TRBJ2-2; the D is unclear. The CDR3 has 15 amino acids. The germline V gene encodes CDR1 LNHDA and CDR2 SQIVND (reference sequence). The V gene lost 7 bases and the J gene lost 6 bases, with 18 bases spanning the gap. This CDR3 reads CASTRVGYLAGELFF. In DNA, the CDR3 is TGTGCCAGTACCCGGGTAGGGTATCTAGCCGGGGAGCTGTTTTTT.

This CDR3 is CASRYSDRIYEQYV. In DNA form, the CDR3 reads TGTGCCAGTAGATACTCTGACAGGATCTACGAGCAGTACGTC. This chain links TRBV19 with TRBJ2-7; tentatively, D is TRBD1 (6 bases). V lost 6 bases, J lost 3 bases, and 15 bases lay in between. The CDR3 spans 14 residues. Germline V gene lookup returns CDR1 LNHDA and CDR2 SQIVND (reference sequence).

This clone was counted once. CDR3 loop: CASRLTQGAAEAFF. DNA of the CDR3: TGTGCCAGCAGGTTAACACAGGGGGCTGCTGAAGCTTTCTTT. This chain joins TRBV7-8 and TRBJ1-1, with 9 bases that match TRBD1. Germline-derived CDR1 and CDR2 are SGHVS and FQNEAQ. CDR3 length: 14 residues. J was trimmed by 6 bases and V by 6 bases; bases with no gene match: 8.

The chain employs TRBV9 and TRBJ1-3, with D perhaps TRBD1 (5 bases). Germline loops: CDR1 SGDLS, CDR2 YYNGEE. This CDR3 contains 15 residues. V was clipped by 2 bases and J by 0 bases, with 9 bases between them. CDR3 in DNA: TGTGCCAGCAGCGTTGGGGCCTTCTCTGGAAACACCATATATTTT. It yields the protein CASSVGAFSGNTIYF.

The J gene is TRBJ2-7, the V gene TRBV10-3, with TRBD1 identical over 9 bases. V trimming: 4 bases; J trimming: 6 bases; junction bases outside the gene matches: 4. The CDR3 contains 13 residues. CDR1 ENHRY and CDR2 SYGVKD come from the germline V gene. CDR3 sequence: CAISGDRVREQYF. The CDR3 DNA is TGTGCCATCAGTGGGGACAGGGTCCGCGAGCAGTACTTC.

This chain connects TRBV7-2 to TRBJ2-1; 10 positions agree with TRBD1. V was pared by 4 bases and J by 4 bases, with 4 bases of the junction left unmatched. This CDR3 has 15 amino acids. Germline V gene lookup returns CDR1 SGHTA and CDR2 FQGNSA. The CDR3 DNA reads as TGTGCCAGCAGCTCCGGGACAGGGGAGTACAATGAGCAGTTCTTC. Translation gives CASSSGTGEYNEQFF.

The rearrangement joins TRBV19 to TRBJ2-5; possible D gene TRBD1, 5 bases. The V end lost 9 bases, the J end lost 4 bases, and 24 bases lay between the germline ends. The CDR3 covers 16 residues. The germline V gene has CDR1 LNHDA and CDR2 SQIVND (reference sequence). In DNA form, the CDR3 reads TGTGCCAGCGCCCGAACAGGCGGAATCTGGGTAGAGACCCAGTACTTC. Translating it yields CASARTGGIWVETQYF.

The rearrangement links TRBV2 to TRBJ2-7; D unclear. The CDR3 contains 11 residues. Looked up from germline, CDR1 is SNHLY and CDR2 is FYNNEI. DNA for the CDR3: TGTCCACGCGGTGGGCTCTACGAGCAGTACGTC. Translation: CPRGGLYEQYV.

The rearrangement uses TRBV2 and TRBJ2-3; D is uncertain. V was pared by 4 bases and J by 2 bases, with 10 bases between. Germline V gene lookup returns CDR1 SNHLY and CDR2 FYNNEI. CDR3 length: 14 residues. CDR3 region: CASSASENTDTQYF. The CDR3 coding sequence is TGTGCCAGCAGTGCATCAGAGAACACAGATACGCAGTATTTT.

This chain joins TRBV11-2 and TRBJ2-1, with a possible D match to TRBD2 (7 bases). The CDR3 length is 16 residues. Trimming cost V 5 bases and J 4 bases, with 18 bases left between them. CDR1 SGHAT and CDR2 FQNNGV come from the germline V gene. CDR3 nucleotides: TGTGCCAGCAGCCCAGGGGCGGGGGCGGAGTACAATGAGCAGTTCTTC. Residues: CASSPGAGAEYNEQFF.

Comment on this clone: An end of the junction does not agree with germline; a read error may underlie this. CDR3 DNA sequence: TGTGCCAGCAGTTTAGGACCTCAAGAGACCCAGTACTTC. It is translated as CASSLGPQETQYF. The chain uses TRBV7-2 and TRBJ2-5; D gene uncertain. The CDR3 spans 13 residues. CDR1 and CDR2 (germline): SGHTA, FQGNSA. Complete variable domain (other parts from reference TRBV7-2 and TRBJ2-5): GAGVSQSPSNKVTEKGKDVELRCDPISGHTALYWYRQSLGQGLEFLIYFQGNSAPDKSGLPSDRFSAERTGGSVSTLTIQRTQQEDSAVYLCASSLGPQETQYFGPGTRLLVL.

This clone turned up a few times. This chain connects TRBV5-1 to TRBJ2-3; no firm D call. Trimming took off 0 bases at V and 2 bases at J, with 10 bases between the two ends. Germline loops: CDR1 SGHRS, CDR2 YFSETQ. The CDR3 is 15 amino acids. The CDR3 reads CASSLDGFSTDTQYF. The CDR3 DNA reads TGCGCCAGCAGCTTGGATGGCTTCTCCACAGATACGCAGTATTTT.